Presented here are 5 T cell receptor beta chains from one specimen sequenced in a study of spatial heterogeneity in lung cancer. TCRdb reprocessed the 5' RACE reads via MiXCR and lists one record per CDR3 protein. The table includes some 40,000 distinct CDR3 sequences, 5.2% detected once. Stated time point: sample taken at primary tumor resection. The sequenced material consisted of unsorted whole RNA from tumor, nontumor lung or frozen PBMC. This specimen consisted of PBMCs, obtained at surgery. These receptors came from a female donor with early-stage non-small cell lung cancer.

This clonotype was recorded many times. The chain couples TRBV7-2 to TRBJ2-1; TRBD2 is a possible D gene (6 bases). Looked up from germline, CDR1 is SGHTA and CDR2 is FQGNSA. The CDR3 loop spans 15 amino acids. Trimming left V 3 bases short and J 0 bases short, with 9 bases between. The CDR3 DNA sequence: TGTGCCAGCAGCTTTTTAGCGGACTCCTACAATGAGCAGTTCTTC. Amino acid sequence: CASSFLADSYNEQFF.

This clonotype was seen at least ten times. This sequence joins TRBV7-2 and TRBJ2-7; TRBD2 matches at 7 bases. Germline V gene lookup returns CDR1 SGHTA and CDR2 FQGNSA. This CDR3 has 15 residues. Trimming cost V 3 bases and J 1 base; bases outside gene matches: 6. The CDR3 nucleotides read TGTGCCAGCAGCTTTTCGGCGGGGGAGTCCTACGAGCAGTACTTC. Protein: CASSFSAGESYEQYF.

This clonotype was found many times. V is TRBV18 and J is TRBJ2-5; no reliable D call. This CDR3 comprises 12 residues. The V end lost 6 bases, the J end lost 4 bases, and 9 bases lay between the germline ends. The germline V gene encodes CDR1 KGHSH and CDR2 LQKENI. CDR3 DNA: TGTGCCAGCTCCCCCAGTGGAGAGACCCAGTACTTC. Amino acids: CASSPSGETQYF.

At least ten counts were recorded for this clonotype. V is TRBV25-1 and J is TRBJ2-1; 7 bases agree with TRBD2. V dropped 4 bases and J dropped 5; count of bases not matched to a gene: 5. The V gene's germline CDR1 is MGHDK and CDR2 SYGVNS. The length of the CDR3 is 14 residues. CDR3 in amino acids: CASSVASGNNEQFF. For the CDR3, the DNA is TGTGCCAGCAGTGTGGCTAGCGGAAACAATGAGCAGTTCTTC. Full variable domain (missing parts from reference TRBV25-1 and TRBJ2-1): EADIYQTPRYLVIGTGKKITLECSQTMGHDKMYWYQQDPGMELHLIHYSYGVNSTEKGDLSSESTVSRIRTEHFPLTLESARPSHTSQYLCASSVASGNNEQFFGPGTRLTVL.

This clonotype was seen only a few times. This CDR3 reads CASSSRGDPYNEQFF. As DNA, the CDR3 is TGTGCCAGCAGCTCCCGGGGGGACCCATACAATGAGCAGTTCTTC. The chain links TRBV7-3 to TRBJ2-1, with 7 positions matching TRBD2. CDR1 and CDR2 (germline): SGHTA, FQGTGA. The CDR3 has 15 amino acids. V was pared by 4 bases and J by 4 bases, with 7 bases of the junction left unmatched. The complete variable domain, with remaining parts taken from reference TRBV7-3 and TRBJ2-1, reads GAGVSQTPSNKVTEKGKYVELRCDPISGHTALYWYRQSLGQGPEFLIYFQGTGAADDSGLPNDRFFAVRPEGSVSTLKIQRTERGDSAVYLCASSSRGDPYNEQFFGPGTRLTVL.